These 17 T cell receptor beta chains were all obtained from the same sample, sequenced in a study of radiotherapy plus CTLA-4 blockade in lung cancer. TCRdb's table, derived via immunoSEQ multiplex PCR, lists solely in-frame clones and lacks some. Of fewer than 100,000 clones in the sample, 84% were seen once. The material sequenced was peripheral blood, taken from a patient treated with radiotherapy plus ipilimumab. These receptors all stem from a human donor with non-small cell lung cancer who had stable disease on radiotherapy plus ipilimumab.

The chain recombines TRBV28 with TRBJ2-1; TRBD2 might be the D (6 bases). Germline CDR1 MDHEN, CDR2 SYDVKM. This CDR3 contains 14 residues. V shed 4 bases and J shed 4 bases, with 11 bases lying between them. DNA of the CDR3: TGTGCCAGCAGTTCCTCCGGGGGTTACAATGAGCAGTTCTTC. Protein product: CASSSSGGYNEQFF.

This clone was observed a handful of times. The gene calls are TRBV6-1 and TRBJ1-5; D gene unclear. V dropped 1 base and J dropped 3 bases, with 10 bases sitting between them. The CDR3 runs 15 residues. CDR1 and CDR2 from the germline V gene are MNHNS and SASEGT. The CDR3 spells CASSEGTVNNQPQHF. The DNA of the CDR3 is TGTGCCAGCAGTGAAGGGACGGTGAACAATCAGCCCCAGCATTTT.

The chain carries TRBV12-5 and TRBJ2-1, with D unresolved. The CDR3 is made up of 12 amino acids. V gave up 4 bases and J gave up 8 bases, with 9 bases separating them. The germline gives CDR1 LGHNT, CDR2 FRNRAP. CDR3 sequence: CASGSIRDEQFF. The CDR3 DNA sequence: TGTGCTAGTGGTTCGATTAGGGATGAGCAGTTCTTC.

The gene calls are TRBV18 and TRBJ1-1, with 7 nucleotides matching TRBD1. Germline trimming cut 3 bases from V and 1 base from J; bases unmatched to any gene: 5. Germline V gene lookup returns CDR1 KGHSH and CDR2 LQKENI. This CDR3 comprises 15 residues. The CDR3 here is CASSPTQGTNTEAFF. As DNA, the CDR3 is TGTGCCAGCTCACCGACACAGGGGACGAACACTGAAGCTTTCTTT.

V and J are TRBV2 and TRBJ1-2; the D is unclear. Germline CDR1 is SNHLY and CDR2 is FYNNEI. This CDR3 spans 13 amino acids. Between the trimmed V and J ends, which lost 4 bases and 9 bases, there was a span of 15 bases. CDR3 bases: TGTGCCAGCAGTGTTGCAGACGTCCCCCGCTACACCTTC. Its translation: CASSVADVPRYTF.

This sequence joins TRBV11-2 and TRBJ2-7; possible D gene TRBD1, 5 bases. V was cut by 5 bases and J by 3 bases, with 17 bases left in between. This CDR3 region has 15 residues. Germline CDR1 is SGHAT and CDR2 is FQNNGV. The CDR3 spells CASSLAQGVGYEQYF. The CDR3 coding sequence is TGTGCCAGCAGCCTGGCGCAAGGGGTTGGCTACGAGCAGTACTTC.

This clone was counted a single time. V gene TRBV7-3 combines with J gene TRBJ2-3; perhaps TRBD2 as D (6 bases). V dropped 1 base and J dropped 2 bases, with 19 bases sitting between them. Germline V gene data show CDR1 as SGHTA and CDR2 as FQGTGA. The CDR3 is made up of 18 amino acids. This CDR3 is CASSLRGPSRGSTDTQYF. The DNA for the CDR3 is TGTGCCAGCAGCTTAAGGGGTCCGAGTCGGGGGTCCACAGATACGCAGTATTTT.

V usage is TRBV11-2 and J usage is TRBJ2-2; D possibly corresponds to TRBD1 (5 bases). This CDR3 spans 14 amino acids. V was clipped by 5 bases and J by 0 bases, with 7 bases between them. Germline V CDR1 and CDR2: SGHAT, FQNNGV. Here the CDR3 DNA reads TGTGCCAGCAGCCGGACACCGAACACCGGGGAGCTGTTTTTT. This gives the protein CASSRTPNTGELFF.

The chain couples TRBV5-6 to TRBJ2-5; possible D gene TRBD1, 5 bases. The CDR3 consists of 12 residues. Germline V gene data show CDR1 as SGHDT and CDR2 as YYEEEE. V lost 0 bases to trimming and J lost 9 bases, with 9 bases between them. CDR3 bases: TGTGCCAGCAGCTTGGCCCTAGGGGCCCAGTACTTC. It yields the protein CASSLALGAQYF.

This rearrangement joins TRBV7-8 to TRBJ1-5, with D unresolved. Germline CDR1 reads SGHVS; CDR2 reads FQNEAQ. The CDR3 extends over 15 amino acids. Trimming shortened V by 5 bases and J by 6 bases, and 17 bases separated the two germline ends. CDR3 protein: CASSAYRDGSQPQHF. CDR3 nucleotide sequence: TGTGCCAGCAGCGCATACAGAGACGGATCTCAGCCCCAGCATTTT.

The genes are TRBV28 and TRBJ2-7; TRBD2 agrees at 7 bases. Looked up from germline, CDR1 is MDHEN and CDR2 is SYDVKM. Germline trimming cut 2 bases from V and 6 bases from J; bases unmatched to any gene: 10. The CDR3 is made up of 15 amino acids. The CDR3 reads CASSLGGSVSFEQYF. As DNA, the CDR3 is TGTGCCAGCAGTTTAGGCGGGAGTGTTTCTTTCGAGCAGTACTTC.

The chain links TRBV10-1 to TRBJ1-3; 7 bases are a match to TRBD1. Germline V gene sequence: CDR1 WNHNN, CDR2 SYGVQD (reference sequence). V dropped 8 bases and J dropped 0; count of bases not matched to a gene: 7. This CDR3 has 15 residues. For the CDR3, the DNA is TGCGCCAGCCCCAGACAGGGACTCTCTGGAAACACCATATATTTT. This codes for CASPRQGLSGNTIYF.

The rearrangement uses TRBV2 and TRBJ2-7, with 14 positions matching TRBD2. CDR3 length equals 14 residues. V gave up 7 bases and J gave up 4 bases; unmatched junction bases: 3. Looked up from germline, CDR1 is SNHLY and CDR2 is FYNNEI. In nucleotides, the CDR3 is TGTGCCAGCATCGGGACTAGCGGGAGTTACGAGCAGTACTTC. Protein product: CASIGTSGSYEQYF.

The rearrangement links TRBV6-6 to TRBJ2-2; 8 bases are a match to TRBD1. The CDR3 is 14 amino acids. V was clipped by 5 bases and J by 3 bases; unmatched bases: 2. Germline assignment: CDR1 MNHNY and CDR2 SVGAGI (reference sequence). For the CDR3, the DNA is TGTGCCAGCAGTCAGACAGGGGACACCGGGGAGCTGTTTTTT. As protein: CASSQTGDTGELFF.

The chain uses TRBV11-2 and TRBJ2-7; maybe TRBD1 (5 bases). Germline assignment: CDR1 SGHAT and CDR2 FQNNGV. This CDR3 has 14 residues. The V gene lost 5 bases and the J gene lost 0 bases, with 11 bases spanning the gap. CDR3 sequence (DNA): TGTGCCAGCAGCCCTGGTGACAGCTCCTACGAGCAGTACTTC. Amino acids: CASSPGDSSYEQYF. Together with reference TRBV11-2 and TRBJ2-7, the CDR3 gives the full variable domain: EAGVAQSPRYKIIEKRQSVAFWCNPISGHATLYWYQQILGQGPKLLIQFQNNGVVDDSQLPKDRFSAERLKGVDSTLKIQPAKLEDSAVYLCASSPGDSSYEQYFGPGTRLTVT.

This clone was picked up one time. The chain employs TRBV6-5 and TRBJ2-7; TRBD2 matches 7 bases. The CDR3 has 15 amino acids. CDR1 MNHEY and CDR2 SVGAGI come from the germline V gene. Trimming took 2 bases from V and 4 from J; bases not matched to a gene: 8. CDR3 coding DNA: TGTGCCAGCAGTTACGGGGCTAGCGGAAAATACGAGCAGTACTTC. As protein: CASSYGASGKYEQYF.

The chain joins TRBV30 to TRBJ1-6; the D gene is possibly TRBD1 (6 bases). Trimming stripped 1 base from V and 13 bases from J, with 14 bases between. The germline V gene has CDR1 GTSNPN and CDR2 SVGIG (reference sequence). The CDR3 is made up of 13 amino acids. The CDR3, as DNA: TGTGCCTGGAGTGGAGGAGGGGGGGAGCCCCTCCACTTT. This encodes CAWSGGGGEPLHF. The variable domain in full, with the rest retrieved from reference TRBV30 and TRBJ1-6, is SQTIHQWPATLVQPVGSPLSLECTVEGTSNPNLYWYRQAAGRGLQLLFYSVGIGQISSEVPQNLSASRPQDRQFILSSKKLLLSDSGFYLCAWSGGGGEPLHFGNGTRLTVT.